A single sample gave rise to the 29 T cell receptor beta chains below, sequenced in a study of blood T cell repertoires in COVID-19. The data were produced by immunoSEQ multiplex PCR, yet TCRdb's version contains in-frame clones alone and is incomplete. The sample includes roughly 220,000 clones, around 86% seen only once; the top ten take around 3.5%. The specimen was PBMCs or T cells enriched from blood (not recorded which). Receptor source: a woman in her 40s with acute COVID-19.

This chain uses TRBV30 with TRBJ1-1; D might be TRBD1 (5 bases). V gave up 0 bases and J gave up 5 bases, with 10 bases separating them. The CDR3 totals 13 residues. CDR1 is GTSNPN and CDR2 is SVGIG in the germline V gene (reference sequence). CDR3 protein: CAWSVGARTEAFF. In DNA form, the CDR3 reads TGTGCCTGGAGTGTAGGGGCCCGTACTGAAGCTTTCTTT. Full variable domain (outside the CDR3, taken from reference TRBV30 and TRBJ1-1): SQTIHQWPATLVQPVGSPLSLECTVEGTSNPNLYWYRQAAGRGLQLLFYSVGIGQISSEVPQNLSASRPQDRQFILSSKKLLLSDSGFYLCAWSVGARTEAFFGQGTRLTVV.

J is TRBJ1-1 and V is TRBV19, with D perhaps matching TRBD1 (6 bases). V shed 7 bases and J shed 6 bases, with 21 bases lying between them. In germline, CDR1 is LNHDA, CDR2 SQIVND (reference sequence). CDR3 size: 15 residues. The CDR3 is CASNPQRGGRAEAFF. CDR3 nucleotides: TGTGCCAGTAACCCACAAAGGGGGGGTCGGGCTGAAGCTTTCTTT.

V gene TRBV2 combines with J gene TRBJ1-2; perhaps TRBD1 as D (6 bases). This CDR3 has 12 residues. Germline V gives CDR1 SNHLY, CDR2 FYNNEI. Trimming left V 4 bases short and J 8 bases short, with 11 bases between. The DNA of the CDR3 is TGTGCCAGCAGTGGGACAGTTGGCGGCTACACCTTC. Its protein is CASSGTVGGYTF.

The CDR3 bases are TGTGCCAGCAGTGTTGGGGGGGATGGCTACACCTTC. This translates into CASSVGGDGYTF. The V call is TRBV2, the J call TRBJ1-2, with D possibly matching TRBD1 (5 bases). The CDR3 is 12 amino acids. The V end was cut by 4 bases, the J end by 6 bases, with 9 bases between. Germline V gives CDR1 SNHLY, CDR2 FYNNEI.

The chain couples TRBV2 to TRBJ1-1, with D possibly being TRBD1 (6 bases). Per germline, CDR1 SNHLY and CDR2 FYNNEI. The CDR3 length is 15 residues. Trimming took 6 bases from V and 1 from J, leaving 15 bases between them. The CDR3 DNA sequence: TGTGCCAGCAGAAACCGACAGGCAAAGAACACTGAAGCTTTCTTT. It encodes CASRNRQAKNTEAFF. The full variable domain, in which reference TRBV2 and TRBJ1-1 provide the parts outside the CDR3, is EPEVTQTPSHQVTQMGQEVILRCVPISNHLYFYWYRQILGQKVEFLVSFYNNEISEKSEIFDDQFSVERPDGSNFTLKIRSTKLEDSAMYFCASRNRQAKNTEAFFGQGTRLTVV.

The rearrangement links TRBV2 to TRBJ1-4; a weak D match, TRBD1 (5 bases). V lost 9 bases and J 4 bases, leaving 15 bases between the germline ends. This CDR3 is built from 14 residues. Germline CDR1 SNHLY, CDR2 FYNNEI. The CDR3 is CARSLRQFNEKLFF. The CDR3 DNA reads TGTGCCAGATCATTGAGACAGTTTAATGAAAAACTGTTTTTT.

This sequence joins TRBV15 and TRBJ1-4; 8 bases line up with TRBD1. CDR1 and CDR2 from the germline V gene are LNHNV and YYDKDF (reference sequence). J lost 1 base, V lost 4 bases, and 2 bases had no gene match. This CDR3 spans 15 amino acids. CDR3 amino acids: CATSTDRETNEKLFF. The CDR3, as DNA: TGTGCCACCAGCACGGACAGGGAAACTAATGAAAAACTGTTTTTT.

The chain has TRBV19 and TRBJ2-1, with D tentatively TRBD2 (6 bases). V was trimmed by 7 bases and J by 9 bases, leaving 13 bases between them. Per germline, CDR1 LNHDA and CDR2 SQIVND (reference sequence). This CDR3 region has 12 residues. CDR3 coding DNA: TGTGCCAGTACCCAGTCGGAGGGTGAGCAGTTCTTC. This codes for CASTQSEGEQFF.

V and J are TRBV5-5 and TRBJ1-2; TRBD1 matches 8 bases. The ends lost 0 bases at V and 7 bases at J; junction bases unmatched: 2. Germline CDR1 reads SGHKS; CDR2 reads YYEKEE (reference sequence). The CDR3 sequence is 13 residues long. CDR3 region: CASSLGRGLGYTF. DNA for the CDR3: TGTGCCAGCAGCTTGGGCAGGGGGCTTGGCTACACCTTC.

This chain joins TRBV5-1 and TRBJ1-1; unclear D gene. V lost 4 bases and J 7 bases, leaving 14 bases between the germline ends. Germline V gene data show CDR1 as SGHRS and CDR2 as YFSETQ. The CDR3 is made up of 13 amino acids. The CDR3 DNA reads as TGCGCCAGCAGCCTTCCGGGTAATGGTGAAGCTTTCTTT. As protein: CASSLPGNGEAFF. The full variable domain, rest sourced from reference TRBV5-1 and TRBJ1-1, is KAGVTQTPRYLIKTRGQQVTLSCSPISGHRSVSWYQQTPGQGLQFLFEYFSETQRNKGNFPGRFSGRQFSNSRSEMNVSTLELGDSALYLCASSLPGNGEAFFGQGTRLTVV.

This rearrangement joins TRBV7-2 to TRBJ1-3; 11 bases map to TRBD1. The CDR3 sequence is 16 residues long. Germline V gene lookup returns CDR1 SGHTA and CDR2 FQGNSA. Germline trimming cut 5 bases from V and 2 bases from J; bases unmatched to any gene: 5. In DNA form, the CDR3 reads TGTGCCAGCAGCGCCTCGGACAGGGGGCCTGGAAACACCATATATTTT. Translated, it gives CASSASDRGPGNTIYF. The variable domain in full, completed from reference TRBV7-2 and TRBJ1-3, reads GAGVSQSPSNKVTEKGKDVELRCDPISGHTALYWYRQSLGQGLEFLIYFQGNSAPDKSGLPSDRFSAERTGGSVSTLTIQRTQQEDSAVYLCASSASDRGPGNTIYFGEGSWLTVV.

The CDR3 spells CASMGRATEAFF. The CDR3 DNA sequence: TGTGCCAGCATGGGCAGGGCCACTGAAGCTTTCTTT. The chain uses TRBV27 and TRBJ1-1; possibly TRBD1 for D (5 bases). V shed 7 bases and J shed 4 bases, with 10 bases lying between them. This CDR3 is 12 amino acids long. Per the germline V gene, CDR1 is MNHEY and CDR2 is SMNVEV (reference sequence).

The chain uses TRBV15 and TRBJ2-3, with no clear D. The CDR3 is made up of 13 amino acids. CDR1 is LNHNV and CDR2 is YYDKDF in the germline V gene (reference sequence). V shed 1 base and J shed 2 bases, with 4 bases lying between them. In nucleotides, the CDR3 is TGTGCCACCAGCAGAGCCTCCACAGATACGCAGTATTTT. It encodes CATSRASTDTQYF.

In DNA, the CDR3 is TGTGCCAGCATCAAATCGGCTGAAGCTTTCTTT. Translated: CASIKSAEAFF. The V gene is TRBV2, the J gene TRBJ1-1; D gene ambiguous. The CDR3 contains 11 residues. V lost 7 bases to trimming and J lost 6 bases, with 9 bases between them. The germline gives CDR1 SNHLY, CDR2 FYNNEI.

The V call is TRBV6-5, the J call TRBJ1-5, with a possible D match to TRBD1 (5 bases). Germline V lookup: CDR1 MNHEY, CDR2 SVGAGI. V dropped 4 bases and J dropped 0 bases, with 10 bases sitting between them. The CDR3 totals 15 residues. CDR3 protein: CASSSDSVSNQPQHF. DNA of the CDR3: TGTGCCAGCAGTTCCGACAGTGTTAGCAATCAGCCCCAGCATTTT.

The chain carries TRBV12-3 or TRBV12-4 and TRBJ1-1, with D unresolved. CDR3 length: 13 residues. Trimming stripped 5 bases from V and 1 base from J, with 8 bases between. The CDR3 nucleotides read TGTGCCAGCAGTGAACAGAAGAACACTGAAGCTTTCTTT. This gives the protein CASSEQKNTEAFF.

This chain links TRBV30 with TRBJ1-1, with D possibly TRBD1 on 6 matching bases. This CDR3 is 15 amino acids long. V lost 4 bases, J lost 6 bases, and 21 bases lay in between. Germline CDR1 reads GTSNPN; CDR2 reads SVGIG (reference sequence). The CDR3 protein is CAWTRGGFRFAEAFF. In DNA form, the CDR3 reads TGTGCCTGGACCAGGGGAGGGTTCCGTTTCGCTGAAGCTTTCTTT.

The chain combines TRBV5-1 with TRBJ2-2, with D possibly matching TRBD2 (6 bases). Trimming stripped 3 bases from V and 1 base from J, with 22 bases between. Germline V CDR1 and CDR2: SGHRS, YFSETQ. This CDR3 comprises 19 residues. The CDR3, as DNA: TGCGCCAGCAGCTCCGGGAGATTCGCCCTGACAAAGAACACCGGGGAGCTGTTTTTT. Protein sequence: CASSSGRFALTKNTGELFF.

V usage is TRBV3-1 (or the pseudogene TRBV3-2) and J usage is TRBJ1-2; the match to TRBD1 covers 10 bases. The CDR3 is 16 amino acids. Germline-derived CDR1 and CDR2 are LGHDT and YNNKEL (reference sequence). The J segment lost 4 bases and the V segment lost 1 base, leaving 6 bases of the junction unmatched. CDR3 region: CASSQALTGGAYGYTF. Here the CDR3 DNA reads TGTGCCAGCAGCCAAGCATTGACAGGGGGCGCCTATGGCTACACCTTC.

This clone was recorded many times. The chain carries TRBV7-9 and TRBJ1-2, with D tentatively TRBD1 (5 bases). Germline values: CDR1 SEHNR, CDR2 FQNEAQ (reference sequence). V was clipped by 0 bases and J by 8 bases, with 10 bases between them. The CDR3 extends over 13 amino acids. CDR3 DNA sequence: TGTGCCAGCAGCTTAGCAGGCGGGACCGGCTACACCTTC. Protein product: CASSLAGGTGYTF.

This clone has only a few counts. The genes are TRBV5-8 and TRBJ1-1; TRBD1 might be the D (5 bases). With 3 bases removed from V and 2 bases from J, the gap between germline ends came to 11 bases. CDR3 length equals 14 residues. From germline, CDR1 is SGHTS and CDR2 YDEGEE. The CDR3 sequence is CASSWAGLNTEAFF. CDR3 DNA: TGTGCCAGCAGCTGGGCGGGGCTCAACACTGAAGCTTTCTTT. Full variable domain (remainder filled in from reference TRBV5-8 and TRBJ1-1): EAGVTQSPTHLIKTRGQQATLRCSPISGHTSVYWYQQALGLGLQFLLWYDEGEERNRGNFPPRFSGRQFPNYSSELNVNALELEDSALYLCASSWAGLNTEAFFGQGTRLTVV.

The chain employs TRBV6-5 and TRBJ1-2, with 8 bases matching TRBD1. J gave up 7 bases and V 7 bases, and 11 bases lay outside the gene matches. The CDR3 has 14 residues. The V gene's germline CDR1 is MNHEY and CDR2 SVGAGI. CDR3 DNA: TGTGCCAGCAATCCAAATACAGGGGGGAGTGGCTACACCTTC. This translates into CASNPNTGGSGYTF.

V gene TRBV18 combines with J gene TRBJ1-2; 11 bases align to TRBD1. The CDR3 spans 15 residues. The junction had 4 bases not matched to a gene; V was cut back by 3 bases and J by 4 bases. The V gene's germline CDR1 is KGHSH and CDR2 LQKENI. The CDR3 here is CASSPGQGDTYGYTF. CDR3 nucleotides: TGTGCCAGCTCACCGGGACAGGGGGACACCTATGGCTACACCTTC. The variable domain in full, completed from reference TRBV18 and TRBJ1-2, reads NAGVMQNPRHLVRRRGQEARLRCSPMKGHSHVYWYRQLPEEGLKFMVYLQKENIIDESGMPKERFSAEFPKEGPSILRIQQVVRGDSAAYFCASSPGQGDTYGYTFGSGTRLTVV.

This chain uses TRBV6-6 with TRBJ1-5; D unresolved. CDR3 size: 14 residues. The V end lost 5 bases, the J end lost 1 base, and 9 bases lay between the germline ends. CDR1 and CDR2 (germline): MNHNY, SVGAGI (reference sequence). The CDR3 DNA follows: TGTGCCAGCAGTCCATCGGCCAGCAATCAGCCCCAGCATTTT. This gives the protein CASSPSASNQPQHF.

The chain combines TRBV5-1 with TRBJ2-2; a weak D match, TRBD1 (7 bases). The CDR3 has 15 amino acids. Germline CDR1 reads SGHRS; CDR2 reads YFSETQ. The V end was cut by 4 bases, the J end by 4 bases, with 14 bases between. The CDR3 protein is CASSRGTAGTGELFF. For the CDR3, the DNA is TGCGCCAGCAGCCGGGGGACAGCAGGCACCGGGGAGCTGTTTTTT.

The chain has TRBV15 and TRBJ1-2; 9 nucleotides match TRBD1. Germline V gene data show CDR1 as LNHNV and CDR2 as YYDKDF (reference sequence). The CDR3 length is 13 residues. Losses at the gene ends were 1 base for V and 7 bases for J; bases not matched to a gene: 1. CDR3 bases: TGTGCCACCAGCAGAGGACAGGGGGGTGGCTACACCTTC. This codes for CATSRGQGGGYTF.

This clone was detected ten times or more. This sequence joins TRBV6-2 or TRBV6-3 and TRBJ2-3, with 15 bases matching TRBD2. The length of the CDR3 is 17 residues. Germline trimming cut 5 bases from V and 3 bases from J; bases unmatched to any gene: 6. CDR1 is MNHEY, CDR2 SVGEGT, per germline. CDR3 residues: CASSRTSGGVKTDTQYF. DNA of the CDR3: TGTGCCAGCAGTCGGACTAGCGGGGGGGTGAAGACAGATACGCAGTATTTT.

A few counts support this clone. The chain couples TRBV6-2 or TRBV6-3 to TRBJ1-1; 8 bases align to TRBD1. Germline trimming cut 5 bases from V and 7 bases from J; bases unmatched to any gene: 3. Germline CDR1 and CDR2: MNHEY and SVGEGT. CDR3 size: 12 residues. The CDR3 here is CASSVDRDEAFF. The CDR3 DNA sequence: TGTGCCAGCAGTGTGGACAGGGATGAAGCTTTCTTT.

The chain links TRBV9 to TRBJ2-3, with 8 bases aligning to TRBD2. The ends lost 1 base at V and 2 bases at J; junction bases unmatched: 6. The germline V gene has CDR1 SGDLS and CDR2 YYNGEE. This CDR3 has 16 amino acids. The CDR3 DNA reads as TGTGCCAGCAGCGTAAGCGGCGGGGGGCCCACAGATACGCAGTATTTT. Translation: CASSVSGGGPTDTQYF.